This is a list of T cell receptor beta chains from one sample in a study of shared clonotypes between healthy human individuals. Libraries were prepared by immunoSEQ multiplex PCR; TCRdb keeps only in-frame clonotypes and omits some of them. This table has 2 million to 2.5 million clones, around 95% appearing once. Sample: naive CD4+ T cells sorted from blood. The receptors here all came from a man aged 18 to 30 in good health. CDR3s include the opening cysteine and the closing phenylalanine or tryptophan. A D gene is named only where the DNA matches it firmly. The size of a clone is reported for some rows only, either as once, few or many, or as a class for expanded clones.

D,size,V,J,CDR3,DNA
TRBD2,NA,TRBV5-6,TRBJ2-5,CASSEGLAETQYF,TGTGCCAGCAGCGAGGGACTAGCGGAGACCCAGTACTTC
NA,NA,TRBV5-6,TRBJ2-7,CASSQTGYEQYF,TGTGCCAGCAGCCAGACAGGTTACGAGCAGTACTTC
NA,NA,TRBV10-3,TRBJ1-4,CAISESKYELFF,TGTGCCATCAGTGAGTCGAAGTATGAACTGTTTTTT
TRBD2,NA,TRBV5-4,TRBJ2-3,CASSGGGTDTQYF,TGTGCCAGCAGCGGGGGGGGCACAGATACGCAGTATTTT
NA,NA,TRBV18,TRBJ1-3,CASSPGGQENTIYF,TGTGCCAGCTCACCCGGAGGGCAGGAGAACACCATATATTTT
NA,NA,TRBV21-1,TRBJ1-4,CASSKRGEGTNEKLFF,TGTGCCAGCAGCAAGAGGGGGGAGGGAACTAATGAAAAACTGTTTTTT
TRBD1,NA,TRBV7-9,TRBJ1-5,CASSLGQGGSNQPQHF,TGTGCCAGCAGCCTAGGACAGGGGGGTAGCAATCAGCCCCAGCATTTT
TRBD1,NA,TRBV10-3,TRBJ2-7,CAIRESTGDEQYF,TGTGCCATCAGAGAAAGCACAGGGGACGAGCAGTACTTC
NA,NA,TRBV18,TRBJ2-1,CASSVTKSYNEQFF,TGTGCCAGCTCAGTCACTAAATCATACAATGAGCAGTTCTTC
TRBD2,NA,TRBV10-3,TRBJ2-1,CAISESTGGGWGNEQFF,TGTGCCATCAGTGAGTCGACTGGCGGGGGTTGGGGCAATGAGCAGTTCTTC
NA,NA,TRBV18,TRBJ2-3,CASSPMSTDTQYF,TGTGCCAGCTCACCAATGAGCACAGATACGCAGTATTTT
NA,NA,TRBV7-2,TRBJ1-1,CASSYRQVEVF,TGTGCCAGCAGCTATCGACAGGTCGAAGTCTTT
NA,NA,TRBV27,TRBJ2-1,CASSFGDGNEQFF,TGTGCCAGCAGTTTCGGGGACGGCAATGAGCAGTTCTTC
NA,NA,TRBV6-1,TRBJ1-5,CASSEFPNQPQHF,TGTGCCAGCAGTGAATTTCCGAATCAGCCCCAGCATTTT
NA,NA,TRBV7-2,TRBJ1-1,CASSLPGSMNTEAFF,TGTGCCAGCAGCTTACCCGGGTCTATGAACACTGAAGCTTTCTTT
NA,once,TRBV6-1,TRBJ1-4,CASSARQNEKLFF,TGTGCCAGCAGTGCCAGGCAGAATGAAAAACTGTTTTTT
TRBD1,NA,TRBV28,TRBJ2-2,CASSSAGTGDAGELFF,TGTGCCAGCAGTTCAGCCGGGACAGGGGATGCCGGGGAGCTGTTTTTT
NA,NA,TRBV25-1,TRBJ1-2,CASSEDNGNYGYTF,TGTGCCAGCAGTGAAGACAACGGAAACTATGGCTACACCTTC
TRBD2,NA,TRBV6-5,TRBJ2-3,CASSTSGSSTDTQYF,TGTGCCAGCAGCACCAGCGGGAGTAGCACAGATACGCAGTATTTT
NA,NA,TRBV6-6,TRBJ2-7,CASSYLARVEQYF,TGTGCCAGCAGTTACCTCGCCAGGGTCGAGCAGTACTTC
TRBD2,NA,TRBV9,TRBJ2-3,CASSPRTSGGRKSTDTQYF,TGTGCCAGCAGCCCCCGGACTAGCGGGGGGCGAAAGAGCACAGATACGCAGTATTTT
NA,NA,TRBV6-1,TRBJ2-5,CWAIRDKQETQYF,TGTTGGGCCATCCGGGACAAGCAAGAGACCCAGTACTTC
NA,NA,TRBV6-1,TRBJ1-6,CASGHPQSPLHF,TGTGCCAGCGGACACCCCCAATCACCCCTCCACTTT
NA,NA,TRBV27,TRBJ1-6,CASSLGRNVYNSPLHF,TGTGCCAGCAGTTTAGGCAGGAACGTTTATAATTCACCCCTCCACTTT
NA,once,TRBV21-1,TRBJ2-7,CASSKNLTDRTYEQYF,TGTGCCAGCAGCAAAAATTTAACAGACAGAACCTACGAGCAGTACTTC
NA,once,TRBV6-1,TRBJ1-5,CASSERRVPFNQPQHF,TGTGCCAGCAGTGAACGTAGGGTACCCTTTAATCAGCCCCAGCATTTT
NA,NA,TRBV10-1,TRBJ2-2,CASSESLMGTGELFF,TGCGCCAGCAGTGAGTCGCTTATGGGCACCGGGGAGCTGTTTTTT
TRBD1,NA,TRBV29-1,TRBJ1-2,CSSLTGVDGYTF,TGCAGCTCATTGACAGGGGTGGATGGCTACACCTTC
TRBD2,NA,TRBV7-6,TRBJ2-7,CASSLDLGGGYEQYF,TGTGCCAGCAGCTTAGACCTTGGGGGGGGGTACGAGCAGTACTTC
NA,NA,TRBV2,TRBJ2-5,CASTTGLGRQETQYF,TGTGCCAGCACTACAGGGTTGGGGCGCCAAGAGACCCAGTACTTC
TRBD1,NA,TRBV27,TRBJ2-2,CASSLYRGTDTGELFF,TGTGCCAGCAGTTTATACAGGGGAACGGACACCGGGGAGCTGTTTTTT
TRBD1,NA,TRBV7-2,TRBJ1-2,CASSSRDRGFYGYTF,TGTGCCAGCAGCTCCCGGGACAGGGGATTCTATGGCTACACCTTC
NA,NA,TRBV10-3,TRBJ2-7,CAISGLTGEEENEQYF,TGTGCCATCAGTGGGCTCACAGGGGAGGAGGAGAACGAGCAGTACTTC
TRBD1,NA,TRBV6-5,TRBJ2-7,CASRPGQGPYEQYF,TGTGCCAGCAGGCCGGGACAGGGGCCCTACGAGCAGTACTTC
NA,NA,TRBV6-6,TRBJ2-5,CASSPQETQYF,TGTGCCAGCAGCCCCCAAGAGACCCAGTACTTC
NA,NA,TRBV27,TRBJ1-6,CASSRIGKDNSPLHF,TGTGCCAGCAGTCGCATAGGAAAGGATAATTCACCCCTCCACTTT
NA,NA,TRBV7-9,TRBJ2-3,CASSLVARTDTQYF,TGTGCCAGCAGCTTAGTGGCGAGAACAGATACGCAGTATTTT
NA,NA,TRBV7-9,TRBJ2-3,CASSLRVGADTQYF,TGTGCCAGCAGCTTACGGGTGGGCGCAGATACGCAGTATTTT
NA,NA,TRBV5-4,TRBJ1-3,CASSLAAGVFGNTIYF,TGTGCCAGCAGCTTGGCGGCGGGGGTATTTGGAAACACCATATATTTT
TRBD1,NA,TRBV30,TRBJ1-4,CAWRQGPGEKLFF,TGTGCCTGGAGACAGGGGCCAGGCGAAAAACTGTTTTTT
NA,NA,TRBV9,TRBJ2-1,CASSDGTGSYNEQFF,TGTGCCAGCAGCGACGGGACGGGCTCCTACAATGAGCAGTTCTTC
TRBD1,NA,TRBV29-1,TRBJ2-5,CSVLPGTGGRLAQETQYF,TGCAGCGTTCTGCCCGGGACAGGGGGCAGACTAGCCCAAGAGACCCAGTACTTC
NA,NA,TRBV28,TRBJ1-3,CASSLLTRASPDSSGNTIYF,TGTGCCAGCAGTTTATTGACGCGCGCTTCCCCTGACAGCTCTGGAAACACCATATATTTT
NA,once,TRBV7-9,TRBJ1-2,CASSLSPLGSNYGYTF,TGTGCCAGCAGCTTGTCCCCCTTAGGGTCTAACTATGGCTACACCTTC
NA,once,TRBV29-1,TRBJ1-4,CSPRGGTTNEKLFF,TGCAGCCCGAGGGGTGGAACAACTAATGAAAAACTGTTTTTT
TRBD2,NA,TRBV30,TRBJ2-5,CAWSRSSGNQETQYF,TGTGCCTGGAGTCGTAGTAGCGGGAACCAAGAGACCCAGTACTTC
TRBD1,once,TRBV7-9,TRBJ2-7,CASSPPWTGSRNEQYF,TGTGCCAGCAGCCCCCCTTGGACAGGGTCTAGGAACGAGCAGTACTTC
NA,NA,TRBV7-6,TRBJ2-2,CASSLIRAPNTGELFF,TGTGCCAGCAGCTTAATCAGGGCTCCGAACACCGGGGAGCTGTTTTTT
NA,NA,TRBV5-1,TRBJ1-1,CASSSEPGTTEAFF,TGCGCCAGCAGCTCAGAGCCAGGTACCACTGAAGCTTTCTTT
NA,NA,TRBV18,TRBJ2-5,CASSLDFQETQYF,TGTGCCAGCTCACTCGACTTCCAAGAGACCCAGTACTTC
NA,NA,TRBV11-3,TRBJ1-1,CASSQTNTEAFF,TGTGCCAGCAGCCAAACGAACACTGAAGCTTTCTTT
NA,NA,TRBV27,TRBJ1-6,CASSWGRSSYNSPLHF,TGTGCCAGCAGTTGGGGAAGGAGCTCCTATAATTCACCCCTCCACTTT
TRBD1,NA,TRBV11-2,TRBJ2-7,CASSKPRGTVSYEQYF,TGTGCCAGCAGCAAACCCCGTGGGACAGTTTCCTACGAGCAGTACTTC
TRBD1,NA,TRBV5-4,TRBJ1-6,CASSFEGANSPLHF,TGTGCCAGCAGCTTCGAGGGGGCGAACTCACCCCTCCACTTT